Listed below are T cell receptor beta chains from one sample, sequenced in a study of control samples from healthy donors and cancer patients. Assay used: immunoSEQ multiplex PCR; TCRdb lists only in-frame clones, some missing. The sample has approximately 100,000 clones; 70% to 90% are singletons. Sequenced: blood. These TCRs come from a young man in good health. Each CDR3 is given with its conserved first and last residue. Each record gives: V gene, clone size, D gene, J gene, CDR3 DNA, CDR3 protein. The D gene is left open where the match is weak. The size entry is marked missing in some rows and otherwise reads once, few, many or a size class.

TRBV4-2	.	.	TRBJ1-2	TGTGCCAGCAGCCAAGGCTCAGGGCCGGCATGGAATGGCTACACCTTC	CASSQGSGPAWNGYTF
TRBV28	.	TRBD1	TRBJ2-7	TGTGCCAGCACGGGACAGGTGTCCTACGAGCAGTACTTC	CASTGQVSYEQYF
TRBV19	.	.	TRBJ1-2	TGTGCCAGTAGTATAGGAGGGGTAGGCGGCTACACCTTC	CASSIGGVGGYTF
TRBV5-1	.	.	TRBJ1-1	TGCGCCAGCAGTATTAGGGGGAGACTCAACACTGAAGCTTTCTTT	CASSIRGRLNTEAFF
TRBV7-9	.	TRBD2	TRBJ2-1	TGTGCCAGCAGCCCCGGACTAGCGGGAGCGGTCAATGAGCAGTTCTTC	CASSPGLAGAVNEQFF
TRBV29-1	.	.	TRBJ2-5	TGCAGTGCTATTGGGGGGCAGGGGGAGACCCAGTACTTC	CSAIGGQGETQYF
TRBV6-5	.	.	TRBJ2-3	TGTGCCAGCACGCCCGAGTTTAGCACAGATACGCAGTATTTT	CASTPEFSTDTQYF
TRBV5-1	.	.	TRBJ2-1	TGCGCCAGCAGCTTGGATAGCCCCTACAATGAGCAGTTCTTC	CASSLDSPYNEQFF
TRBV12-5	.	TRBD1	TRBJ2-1	TGTGCTAGTGGTGCCTCAGGGGGTCAATTAAATGAGCAGTTCTTC	CASGASGGQLNEQFF
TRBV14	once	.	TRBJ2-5	TGTGCCAGCAGCCCCCCCGCGGTCCAAGAGACCCAGTACTTC	CASSPPAVQETQYF
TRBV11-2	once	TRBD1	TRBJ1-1	TGTGCCAGCAGCTCACAGGGGGTCTACACTGAAGCTTTCTTT	CASSSQGVYTEAFF
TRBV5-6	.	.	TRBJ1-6	TGTGCCAGCAGCTTGGCAGGGACCAATTCACCCCTCCACTTT	CASSLAGTNSPLHF
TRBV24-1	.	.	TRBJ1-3	TGTGCCACCAGTGATCCCGGCGGGAGCTCTGGAAACACCATATATTTT	CATSDPGGSSGNTIYF
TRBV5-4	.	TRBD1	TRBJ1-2	TGTGCCAGCAGCTTCCCGGGACAGGCCCGACTTGGGGGCTACACCTTC	CASSFPGQARLGGYTF
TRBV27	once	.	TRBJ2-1	TGTGCCAGCAGCTTGGGACTTTCCTACAATGAGCAGTTCTTC	CASSLGLSYNEQFF
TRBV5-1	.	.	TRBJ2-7	TGCGCCAGCAGCTCAGGGGCCTCCTACGAGCAGTACTTC	CASSSGASYEQYF
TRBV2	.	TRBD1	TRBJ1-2	TGTGCCAGCAGTCTCTTGAGGACAGGCTTATATGGCTACACCTTC	CASSLLRTGLYGYTF
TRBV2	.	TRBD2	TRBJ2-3	TGTGCCAGCAGTGAGGGGACTAGCGCTGGAGATACGCAGTATTTT	CASSEGTSAGDTQYF
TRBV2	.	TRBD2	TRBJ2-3	TGTGCCAGCAGTGTCATTCAACTAGCGGGAGTTATAAGCACAGATACGCAGTATTTT	CASSVIQLAGVISTDTQYF
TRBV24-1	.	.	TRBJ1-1	TGTGCCACCAGTAGCCCGGGCACTGAAGCTTTCTTT	CATSSPGTEAFF
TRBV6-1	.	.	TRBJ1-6	TGTGCCAGCAGTGAAGCGTGGGGCTCAAGTAATTCACCCCTCCACTTT	CASSEAWGSSNSPLHF
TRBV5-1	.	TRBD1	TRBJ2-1	TGCGCCAGCAGCGTCACAGGGGAGTCCTACAATGAGCAGTTCTTC	CASSVTGESYNEQFF
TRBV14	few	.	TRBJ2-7	TGTGCCAGCAGCCAAAATTACTACGAGCAGTACTTC	CASSQNYYEQYF
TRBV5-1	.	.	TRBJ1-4	TGCGCCAGCAGCTCCGGGGTGCATGGAAAACTGTTTTTT	CASSSGVHGKLFF
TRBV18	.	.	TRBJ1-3	TGTGCCAGCTCACCTGGGACGGGGGACTCTGGAAACACCATATATTTT	CASSPGTGDSGNTIYF
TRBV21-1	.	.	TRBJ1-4	TGTGCCAGCAGCAAAGAAGGGGACAGGGGGCGTGGTAATGAAAAACTGTTTTTT	CASSKEGDRGRGNEKLFF
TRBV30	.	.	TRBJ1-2	TGTGCCTGGACCCCCCTCGCCAGGGCTGGCGGCTACACCTTC	CAWTPLARAGGYTF
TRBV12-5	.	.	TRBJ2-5	TGTGCTAGTGGTTTGTTCGGACAGCCGACCCAGTACTTC	CASGLFGQPTQYF
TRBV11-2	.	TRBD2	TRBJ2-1	TGTGCCAGCAGCTTAAAAAGCGGGAGGGCCGATGAGCAGTTCTTC	CASSLKSGRADEQFF
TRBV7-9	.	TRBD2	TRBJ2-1	TGTGCCAGCAGCTTATTTCTAGCGGGAGTAGGAGAGCAGTTCTTC	CASSLFLAGVGEQFF
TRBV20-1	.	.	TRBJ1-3	TGCAGTGCGAGTACAGGGCCAGGAAACACCATATATTTT	CSASTGPGNTIYF
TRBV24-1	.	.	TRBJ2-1	TGTGCCACCAGTGACTCGCTAGTACGGAATGAGCAGTTCTTC	CATSDSLVRNEQFF
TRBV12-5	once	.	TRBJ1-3	TGTGCTAGTGGCCGGGACCCGCGCTCTGGAAACACCATATATTTT	CASGRDPRSGNTIYF
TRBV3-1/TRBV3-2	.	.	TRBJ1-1	TGTGCCAGCAGCTCGTTTGTCGGGGGGCCAACCGGGAACACTGAAGCTTTCTTT	CASSSFVGGPTGNTEAFF
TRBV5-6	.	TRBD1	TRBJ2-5	TGTGCCAGCAGCTTGGTCGGGACAGGGAATATCGAGACCCAGTACTTC	CASSLVGTGNIETQYF
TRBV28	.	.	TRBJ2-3	TGTGCAAAGGTAAGGGGCCGTGATACGCAGTATTTT	CAKVRGRDTQYF
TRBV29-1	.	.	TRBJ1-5	TGCAGCGTTGCAAATGAGGGGGGGGGCAATCAGCCCCAGCATTTT	CSVANEGGGNQPQHF
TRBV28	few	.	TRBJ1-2	TGTGCCAGCAGTTTTGGGGGGATCGGCTACACCTTC	CASSFGGIGYTF
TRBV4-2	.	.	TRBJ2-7	TGTGCCAGCAGCCAAGAAGGCGGGACCTACGAGCAGTACTTC	CASSQEGGTYEQYF
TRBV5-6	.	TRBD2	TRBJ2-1	TGTGCCAGCAGCCCTCTAGCGGGAGTAGGCAATGAGCAGTTCTTC	CASSPLAGVGNEQFF
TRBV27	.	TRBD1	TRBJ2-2	TGTGCCAGCAGGGCCGCCGGGACAGTCAACACCGGGGAGCTGTTTTTT	CASRAAGTVNTGELFF
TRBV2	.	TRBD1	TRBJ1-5	TGTGCCAGCAGGTCCGATCATACAGGGGGGCAGCCCCAGCATTTT	CASRSDHTGGQPQHF
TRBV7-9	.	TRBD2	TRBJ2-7	TGTGCCAGCAGCTTAGTGGGCGGGAGAGGGGAGCAGTACTTC	CASSLVGGRGEQYF
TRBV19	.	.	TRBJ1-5	TGTGCCAGTAGTATCCAGGGGACGTATAGCAATCAGCCCCAGCATTTT	CASSIQGTYSNQPQHF
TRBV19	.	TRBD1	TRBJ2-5	TGTGCCAGTAGTACAAGACAGGGGGCAGCCGAGACCCAGTACTTC	CASSTRQGAAETQYF
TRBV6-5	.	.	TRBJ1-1	TGTGCCAGCAGAGACTATATCACCAGGGAAGAAGCTTTCTTT	CASRDYITREEAFF
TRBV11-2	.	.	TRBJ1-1	TGTGCCAGCAGCGGGGCGACAGGCCAAAACACTGAAGCTTTCTTT	CASSGATGQNTEAFF
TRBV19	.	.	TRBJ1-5	TGTGCCAGTAGTATCGGGTCTCGGGGGAATGACCTGCCCCAGCATTTT	CASSIGSRGNDLPQHF
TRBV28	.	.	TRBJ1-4	TGTGCCAGCAGAAGGGCTAATGAAAAACTGTTTTTT	CASRRANEKLFF
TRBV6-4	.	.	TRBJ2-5	TGTGCCAGCAGTGTGGACCCCGGGCATGGGGAGACCCAGTACTTC	CASSVDPGHGETQYF
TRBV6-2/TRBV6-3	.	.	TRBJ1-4	TGTGCCAGCAGTCGGGACCCTGGTTCAACACTGTTTTTT	CASSRDPGSTLFF
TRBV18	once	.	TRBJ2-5	TGTGCCAGCTCACCCTCTCGTGGGGCCGTAGTGGAGACCCAGTACTTC	CASSPSRGAVVETQYF
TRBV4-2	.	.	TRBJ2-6	TGTGCCAGCAGCCAAGACGAGAGCTCTGGGGCCAACGTCCTGACTTTC	CASSQDESSGANVLTF
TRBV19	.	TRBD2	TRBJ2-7	TGTGCCAGTAGTACGCGGGCGGGACTAGGTACCCTCGAGCAGTACTTC	CASSTRAGLGTLEQYF
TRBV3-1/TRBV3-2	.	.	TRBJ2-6	TGTGCCAGCACCCTACACCGCGCTGGGGCCAACGTCCTGACTTTC	CASTLHRAGANVLTF
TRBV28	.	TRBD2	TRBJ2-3	TGTGCCAGCAGCACCCCATCCGGACTAGCGGGCACAGATACGCAGTATTTT	CASSTPSGLAGTDTQYF
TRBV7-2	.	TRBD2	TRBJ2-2	TGTGCCAGCAGCTGGCTAGCGGGTTCCACCGGGGAGCTGTTTTTT	CASSWLAGSTGELFF